Here is one T cell receptor (beta chain) with its context. Its specificity is unknown. A read error is possible here, since a much larger clone lies one base away. Hyperthyroidism had been newly diagnosed in patients aged 18 to 65, and its duration was under 2 months. Criteria for exclusion of patients were uncontrolled infection, other autoimmune disease, pregnancy or lactation. This entry belongs to a study of T cells in Graves' hyperthyroidism and ophthalmopathy. Study findings and constraints: Most expanded thyroid clonotypes above 0.001 also appeared in blood.

From RNA transcripts, TCR beta CDR3 regions were amplified. The HTBI set primed first-round TCR CDR3 RT-PCR. MiXCR was run by TCRdb on the multiplex PCR reads, yielding one entry per CDR3 protein. Seen here are fewer than 700,000 distinct CDR3 sequences, 16% observed once, and the top ten hold around 3.9%. The CDR3 sequence is 13 residues long. The V segment lost 7 bases and the J segment 5 bases; nucleotides outside the gene matches: 7. From germline, CDR1 is SGHRS and CDR2 YFSETQ. The chain combines TRBV5-1 with TRBJ2-7; 9 bases are a match to TRBD2. Sequences were obtained from blood. The origin of this receptor is a woman aged 25-40 years with Graves' hyperthyroidism. CDR3 sequence (DNA): TGCGCCAGCGGCGGGACTAGCAGGAACGAGCAGTACTTC. Translating it yields CASGGTSRNEQYF.